The rows below give T cell receptor beta chains drawn from one sample of a study of blood T cell repertoires in COVID-19. TCRdb keeps only in-frame clones here, not all; method: immunoSEQ multiplex PCR. The repertoire consists of about 190,000 clones, with roughly 78% occurring once and the leading ten covering about 2.8%. Sequenced material: peripheral blood. These receptors came from a woman older than 75 with active or convalescent COVID-19. The CDR3 runs from the conserved cysteine through the conserved F or W. A D gene is named only where the DNA matches it firmly. Clone sizes are given selectively: once, few, many, or a class where the clone is expanded.

j_call: TRBJ1-2; d_call: .; clone_size: .; v_call: TRBV5-1; cdr3_nt: TGCGCCAGCAGCTTGGACGGGGACTATGGCTACACCTTC; cdr3_aa: CASSLDGDYGYTF
j_call: TRBJ1-1; d_call: TRBD1; clone_size: .; v_call: TRBV9; cdr3_nt: TGTGCCAGCAGCGCGACAGGGACGCCGACTGAAGCTTTCTTT; cdr3_aa: CASSATGTPTEAFF
j_call: TRBJ1-3; d_call: .; clone_size: .; v_call: TRBV7-2; cdr3_nt: TGTGCCAGCAGCTCGGACAGCCTTTCTTCGGGAAACACCATATATTTT; cdr3_aa: CASSSDSLSSGNTIYF
j_call: TRBJ2-3; d_call: TRBD2; clone_size: .; v_call: TRBV7-8; cdr3_nt: TGTGCCAGCAGCTCCGGGACTAGCGGGGGGCGGAGCACAGATACGCAGTATTTT; cdr3_aa: CASSSGTSGGRSTDTQYF
j_call: TRBJ1-4; d_call: .; clone_size: .; v_call: TRBV27; cdr3_nt: TGTGCCAGCAGTTCCGGCGGGGATGAAAAACTGTTTTTT; cdr3_aa: CASSSGGDEKLFF
j_call: TRBJ1-4; d_call: .; clone_size: .; v_call: TRBV27; cdr3_nt: TGTGCCAGTGCGGGCACAACTAATGAAAAACTGTTTTTT; cdr3_aa: CASAGTTNEKLFF
j_call: TRBJ2-1; d_call: TRBD2; clone_size: .; v_call: TRBV6-5; cdr3_nt: TGTGCCAGCGCCCTGGGGGGGAAGATGAATGAGCAGTTCTTC; cdr3_aa: CASALGGKMNEQFF
j_call: TRBJ1-1; d_call: .; clone_size: .; v_call: TRBV7-3; cdr3_nt: TGTGCCAGCAGCCCCCCAGGGGCCCTGAACACTGAAGCTTTCTTT; cdr3_aa: CASSPPGALNTEAFF
j_call: TRBJ2-3; d_call: TRBD2; clone_size: .; v_call: TRBV6-1; cdr3_nt: TGTGCCAGCAGTGAAGGGGGATTAGCGGGGGTTATTAGCACAGATACGCAGTATTTT; cdr3_aa: CASSEGGLAGVISTDTQYF
j_call: TRBJ2-1; d_call: TRBD2; clone_size: .; v_call: TRBV10-3; cdr3_nt: TGTGCCATCAGTCGGCCTAGCGGGGCGGACAATGAGCAGTTCTTC; cdr3_aa: CAISRPSGADNEQFF
j_call: TRBJ1-5; d_call: .; clone_size: .; v_call: TRBV10-3; cdr3_nt: TGTGCCATCAGTGGTCAGGTGAGCAATCAGCCCCAGCATTTT; cdr3_aa: CAISGQVSNQPQHF
j_call: TRBJ1-1; d_call: .; clone_size: .; v_call: TRBV15; cdr3_nt: TGTGCCACCAGCAGGGGGCAGGGACAACGGAACACTGAAGCTTTCTTT; cdr3_aa: CATSRGQGQRNTEAFF
j_call: TRBJ1-6; d_call: TRBD1; clone_size: .; v_call: TRBV9; cdr3_nt: TGTGCCAGCAGCGAGACAGGGGTCCACGGGTCACCCCTCCACTTT; cdr3_aa: CASSETGVHGSPLHF
j_call: TRBJ1-4; d_call: .; clone_size: .; v_call: TRBV29-1; cdr3_nt: TGCAGCGTTGAACAGGCAGCTAATGAAAAACTGTTTTTT; cdr3_aa: CSVEQAANEKLFF
j_call: TRBJ1-6; d_call: TRBD1; clone_size: .; v_call: TRBV19; cdr3_nt: TGTGCCAGTAGAACAGGGGGCGCCGGGAATTCACCCCTCCACTTT; cdr3_aa: CASRTGGAGNSPLHF
j_call: TRBJ1-2; d_call: .; clone_size: .; v_call: TRBV23-1; cdr3_nt: TGCGCCAGCAGTTCGAGACGGCCCGGGTCAGGGTCAGGCTACACCTTC; cdr3_aa: CASSSRRPGSGSGYTF
j_call: TRBJ2-4; d_call: .; clone_size: .; v_call: TRBV6-5; cdr3_nt: TGTGCCAGCAATGGCTATCAAGGAAGCGTTCAGTACTTC; cdr3_aa: CASNGYQGSVQYF
j_call: TRBJ2-7; d_call: TRBD1; clone_size: .; v_call: TRBV18; cdr3_nt: TGTGCCAGCTCCCCAAGGGGACAGACCTACGAGCAGTACTTC; cdr3_aa: CASSPRGQTYEQYF
j_call: TRBJ1-2; d_call: TRBD1; clone_size: .; v_call: TRBV19; cdr3_nt: TGTGCCAGTAGTATAGGGCGACAGGGGGCCTATGGCTACACCTTC; cdr3_aa: CASSIGRQGAYGYTF
j_call: TRBJ2-3; d_call: .; clone_size: .; v_call: TRBV5-4; cdr3_nt: TGTGCCAGCAGCTTGGGACAGACTTTGGGCACAGATACGCAGTATTTT; cdr3_aa: CASSLGQTLGTDTQYF
j_call: TRBJ1-5; d_call: .; clone_size: few; v_call: TRBV7-2; cdr3_nt: TGTGCCAGCAGCCCTGGGGCAGCCTCAAATCAGCCCCAGCATTTT; cdr3_aa: CASSPGAASNQPQHF
j_call: TRBJ1-5; d_call: TRBD1; clone_size: .; v_call: TRBV6-5; cdr3_nt: TGTGCCAGCAGCCTACAGGGGGGCAATCAGCCCCAGCATTTT; cdr3_aa: CASSLQGGNQPQHF
j_call: TRBJ2-7; d_call: .; clone_size: .; v_call: TRBV28; cdr3_nt: TGTGCCAGCAGACGACCAGGGTACCGATCCTACGAGCAGTACTTC; cdr3_aa: CASRRPGYRSYEQYF
j_call: TRBJ2-1; d_call: .; clone_size: .; v_call: TRBV21-1; cdr3_nt: TGTGCCAGCTCCCCGGCTAGCGGGGTCAATGAGCAGTTCTTC; cdr3_aa: CASSPASGVNEQFF
j_call: TRBJ2-1; d_call: TRBD1; clone_size: .; v_call: TRBV11-3; cdr3_nt: TGTGCCAGCAGCTTAGTAGTTAAAGGGGGCCACAATGAGCAGTTCTTC; cdr3_aa: CASSLVVKGGHNEQFF
j_call: TRBJ2-1; d_call: TRBD2; clone_size: once; v_call: TRBV7-2; cdr3_nt: TGTGCCAGCAGCTTCAGACTAGCGGGGGTTACCTACAATGAGCAGTTCTTC; cdr3_aa: CASSFRLAGVTYNEQFF
j_call: TRBJ1-2; d_call: TRBD1; clone_size: .; v_call: TRBV28; cdr3_nt: TGTGCCAGCAGCCGGGGACAGGGGCCCTATGGCTACACCTTC; cdr3_aa: CASSRGQGPYGYTF
j_call: TRBJ1-5; d_call: .; clone_size: .; v_call: TRBV7-9; cdr3_nt: TGTGCCAGCAGCCCCGGGAATTATCAGCCCCAGCATTTT; cdr3_aa: CASSPGNYQPQHF
j_call: TRBJ1-2; d_call: TRBD1; clone_size: .; v_call: TRBV28; cdr3_nt: TGTGCCAGCAGTTCCTCAGGGGGCCGGGGCTACACCTTC; cdr3_aa: CASSSSGGRGYTF
j_call: TRBJ1-4; d_call: .; clone_size: .; v_call: TRBV19; cdr3_nt: TGTGCCAGTATGCCCTCGCGGGGACAAAAACTGTTTTTT; cdr3_aa: CASMPSRGQKLFF
j_call: TRBJ1-2; d_call: TRBD1; clone_size: .; v_call: TRBV4-3; cdr3_nt: TGCGCCAGCAGCCAGACACAGGGGCAGAGCTATGGCTACACCTTC; cdr3_aa: CASSQTQGQSYGYTF
j_call: TRBJ1-1; d_call: TRBD1; clone_size: once; v_call: TRBV7-6; cdr3_nt: TGTGCCAGCAGCTTAGGGACAGGGGTAGGGACTGAAGCTTTCTTT; cdr3_aa: CASSLGTGVGTEAFF
j_call: TRBJ2-1; d_call: TRBD2; clone_size: .; v_call: TRBV5-1; cdr3_nt: TGCGCCAGCAGCCTATGGACTAGCGACAATGAGCAGTTCTTC; cdr3_aa: CASSLWTSDNEQFF
j_call: TRBJ2-3; d_call: .; clone_size: .; v_call: TRBV18; cdr3_nt: TGTGCCAGCTCACCAAGCTTGGCGGCTAGCACAGATACGCAGTATTTT; cdr3_aa: CASSPSLAASTDTQYF
j_call: TRBJ2-5; d_call: TRBD2; clone_size: .; v_call: TRBV5-4; cdr3_nt: TGTGCCAGCAGCTTGCGGCGGGGGGGTGATGAGACCCAGTACTTC; cdr3_aa: CASSLRRGGDETQYF
j_call: TRBJ2-2; d_call: .; clone_size: .; v_call: TRBV27; cdr3_nt: TGTGCCAGCAGTTTAGGGGCCGGATCTTGGCACACCGGGGAGCTGTTTTTT; cdr3_aa: CASSLGAGSWHTGELFF
j_call: TRBJ2-7; d_call: TRBD2; clone_size: .; v_call: TRBV6-4; cdr3_nt: TGTGCCAGCAGCGATCCGGGACTAGAAGAGTACGAGCAGTACTTC; cdr3_aa: CASSDPGLEEYEQYF
j_call: TRBJ1-3; d_call: .; clone_size: .; v_call: TRBV5-1; cdr3_nt: TGCGCCAGCAGCTTGTATCAGGGCGCTGGAAACACCATATATTTT; cdr3_aa: CASSLYQGAGNTIYF
j_call: TRBJ2-7; d_call: .; clone_size: .; v_call: TRBV30; cdr3_nt: TGTGCCTGGAGCCACATCCACGGCGGGGAGCAGTACTTC; cdr3_aa: CAWSHIHGGEQYF
j_call: TRBJ2-2; d_call: TRBD1; clone_size: .; v_call: TRBV7-2; cdr3_nt: TGTGCCAGCAGCCAGGGGGCTAGGACCGGGGAGCTGTTTTTT; cdr3_aa: CASSQGARTGELFF
j_call: TRBJ1-5; d_call: .; clone_size: .; v_call: TRBV7-6; cdr3_nt: TGTGCCAGCAGCTTAGGGCGGAACAATCAGCCCCAGCATTTT; cdr3_aa: CASSLGRNNQPQHF
j_call: TRBJ1-2; d_call: .; clone_size: .; v_call: TRBV5-1; cdr3_nt: TGCGCCAGCAGCCTAGGACAGCGACCTTATGGCTACACCTTC; cdr3_aa: CASSLGQRPYGYTF
j_call: TRBJ2-7; d_call: TRBD2; clone_size: .; v_call: TRBV6-5; cdr3_nt: TGTGCCAGCGCCAAGCGGAGCGGGGGGCCCTACGAGCAGTACTTC; cdr3_aa: CASAKRSGGPYEQYF
j_call: TRBJ1-1; d_call: .; clone_size: .; v_call: TRBV6-5; cdr3_nt: TGTGCCAGCTGGGGGCAAACTGAAGCTTTCTTT; cdr3_aa: CASWGQTEAFF
j_call: TRBJ1-1; d_call: .; clone_size: .; v_call: TRBV19; cdr3_nt: TGTGCCAGTAGTATCCAGGGGTTGAGAACTGAAGCTTTCTTT; cdr3_aa: CASSIQGLRTEAFF
j_call: TRBJ1-1; d_call: .; clone_size: .; v_call: TRBV6-2/TRBV6-3; cdr3_nt: TGTGCCAGCAGTTACTCGAATTACAGGGTAGACACTGAAGCTTTCTTT; cdr3_aa: CASSYSNYRVDTEAFF
j_call: TRBJ2-5; d_call: TRBD1; clone_size: .; v_call: TRBV10-3; cdr3_nt: TGTGCCATCAGGACAGGGGGCAAAGAGACCCAGTACTTC; cdr3_aa: CAIRTGGKETQYF
j_call: TRBJ1-1; d_call: .; clone_size: .; v_call: TRBV7-3; cdr3_nt: TGTGCCAGCAGCTTAATGGTACGGACAATGAACACTGAAGCTTTCTTT; cdr3_aa: CASSLMVRTMNTEAFF
j_call: TRBJ1-4; d_call: .; clone_size: .; v_call: TRBV3-1/TRBV3-2; cdr3_nt: TGTGCCAGCAGCCAAACGACAGGCTACAATGAAAAACTGTTTTTT; cdr3_aa: CASSQTTGYNEKLFF
j_call: TRBJ1-5; d_call: .; clone_size: .; v_call: TRBV5-1; cdr3_nt: TGCGCCAGCAGCCCCCTGGGGCAGAATCAGCCCCAGCATTTT; cdr3_aa: CASSPLGQNQPQHF
j_call: TRBJ2-7; d_call: .; clone_size: .; v_call: TRBV27; cdr3_nt: TGTGCCAGCCACGACTTATTTACCTACGAGCAGTACTTC; cdr3_aa: CASHDLFTYEQYF
j_call: TRBJ2-7; d_call: TRBD2; clone_size: .; v_call: TRBV2; cdr3_nt: TGTGCCAGCAGCCCGACTAGCGGGGGCCTACCCTCCTACGAGCAGTACTTC; cdr3_aa: CASSPTSGGLPSYEQYF
j_call: TRBJ1-3; d_call: TRBD1; clone_size: .; v_call: TRBV28; cdr3_nt: TGTGCCAGCAGCAACGACAGGGTACCTGGAAACACCATATATTTT; cdr3_aa: CASSNDRVPGNTIYF
j_call: TRBJ1-2; d_call: .; clone_size: .; v_call: TRBV5-5; cdr3_nt: TGTGCCAGCAGCTTGGCTTTACAGGACCTTGGACATGGCTACACCTTC; cdr3_aa: CASSLALQDLGHGYTF
j_call: TRBJ2-5; d_call: TRBD1; clone_size: .; v_call: TRBV28; cdr3_nt: TGTGCCAGCAACCACAGGGGAGAAGAGACCCAGTACTTC; cdr3_aa: CASNHRGEETQYF
j_call: TRBJ2-5; d_call: .; clone_size: .; v_call: TRBV11-3; cdr3_nt: TGTGCCAGCAGTATTACAGGGCAAGAGACCCAGTACTTC; cdr3_aa: CASSITGQETQYF
j_call: TRBJ1-2; d_call: TRBD1; clone_size: .; v_call: TRBV28; cdr3_nt: TGTGCCAGCAGCCTTACAGGGGCGGGTGATGGCTATGGCTACACCTTC; cdr3_aa: CASSLTGAGDGYGYTF
j_call: TRBJ2-1; d_call: .; clone_size: .; v_call: TRBV19; cdr3_nt: TGTGCCAGTAGTAGTAGAGCGGACCGTTACAATGAGCAGTTCTTC; cdr3_aa: CASSSRADRYNEQFF
j_call: TRBJ1-2; d_call: .; clone_size: few; v_call: TRBV29-1; cdr3_nt: TGCAGCGTTCCGACAGTTGACTATGGCTACACCTTC; cdr3_aa: CSVPTVDYGYTF